Presented here are 5 T cell receptor beta chains from one specimen sequenced in a study of T-cell reconstitution after alpha-beta-depleted transplantation in children. A library of TCRbeta sequences, prepared with unique molecular identifiers, was generated. TCRdb analysed the PCR reads with MiXCR anew, one entry per CDR3 protein. The table shows just over 950,000 distinct CDR3 sequences, with roughly 29% occurring only once. The specimen was PBMCs, mostly from graft donor cells, collected 360 days after TCRalphabeta/CD19-depleted stem cell transplant. Receptors were obtained from a boy under two years old who had a stem cell transplant for SCID, so the T cells may come from the graft donor.

This clonotype was picked up many times. A junction end diverges from the germline sequence, so it may reflect a read error. The V call is TRBV5-1, the J call TRBJ1-5; D not resolved. This CDR3 has 13 residues. The germline V gene encodes CDR1 SGHRS and CDR2 YFSETQ. CDR3 DNA sequence: TGTGCCAGCAGCTTAGTCGGTAATCAGCCCCAGCATTTT. Protein: CASSLVGNQPQHF.

The sample holds a few counts of this clonotype. V gene TRBV20-1 combines with J gene TRBJ2-5; D might be TRBD2 (6 bases). The V gene lost 4 bases and the J gene lost 7 bases, with 16 bases spanning the gap. Germline V lookup: CDR1 DFQATT, CDR2 SNEGSKA (reference sequence). This CDR3 is 13 amino acids long. In nucleotides, the CDR3 is TGCAGTGCTAAAGGGTATTTGGGGGGGACCCAGTACTTC. Its protein product is CSAKGYLGGTQYF.

The chain links TRBV7-9 to TRBJ1-2, with D possibly matching TRBD1 (5 bases). The CDR3 has 14 amino acids. The V and J ends lost 4 bases and 6 bases respectively, with 15 bases between them. The germline V gene encodes CDR1 SEHNR and CDR2 FQNEAQ (reference sequence). Here the CDR3 reads CASSSDRLINGYTF. CDR3 nucleotide sequence: TGTGCCAGCAGCTCAGACAGACTTATAAATGGCTACACCTTC.

The table lists this clonotype with a few counts. Written as DNA, the CDR3 is TGTGCCACGGCGGGGAGGGCTAGCCCCTACGAGCAGTACTTC. The encoded protein is CATAGRASPYEQYF. The V gene is TRBV4-2, the J gene TRBJ2-7; 7 bases map to TRBD2. Losses at the gene ends were 10 bases for V and 2 bases for J; bases not matched to a gene: 11. The length of the CDR3 is 14 residues. Germline lookup yields CDR1 LGHNA and CDR2 YNFKEQ.

This chain joins TRBV5-1 and TRBJ2-5; D gene ambiguous. With 0 bases removed from V and 5 bases from J, the gap between germline ends came to 14 bases. Germline V gives CDR1 SGHRS, CDR2 YFSETQ. The CDR3 contains 15 residues. Here the CDR3 reads CASSLVGLNGETQYF. For the CDR3, the DNA is TGCGCCAGCAGCTTGGTCGGGCTAAATGGGGAGACCCAGTACTTC.